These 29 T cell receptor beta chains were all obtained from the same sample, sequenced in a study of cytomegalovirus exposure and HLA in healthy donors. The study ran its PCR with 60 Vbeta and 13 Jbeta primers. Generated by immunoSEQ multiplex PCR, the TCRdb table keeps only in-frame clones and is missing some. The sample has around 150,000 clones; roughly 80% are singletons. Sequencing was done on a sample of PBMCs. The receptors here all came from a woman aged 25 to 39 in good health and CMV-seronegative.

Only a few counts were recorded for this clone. For the CDR3, the DNA is TGTGCCAGCACCCCTCGAGGGATTCCCGGGGAGCTGTTTTTT. Amino acid sequence: CASTPRGIPGELFF. This rearrangement joins TRBV28 to TRBJ2-2, with TRBD2 as a possible D gene (5 bases). Trimming removed 7 bases at V and 6 bases at J, with 15 bases between. Germline V gene sequence: CDR1 MDHEN, CDR2 SYDVKM. This CDR3 contains 14 residues.

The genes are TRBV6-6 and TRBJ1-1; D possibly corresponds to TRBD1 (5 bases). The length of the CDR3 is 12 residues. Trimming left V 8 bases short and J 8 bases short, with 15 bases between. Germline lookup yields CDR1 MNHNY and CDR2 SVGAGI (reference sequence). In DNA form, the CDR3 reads TGTGCCAGCTTTACAGGAAAGCAGGAAGCTTTCTTT. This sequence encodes CASFTGKQEAFF.

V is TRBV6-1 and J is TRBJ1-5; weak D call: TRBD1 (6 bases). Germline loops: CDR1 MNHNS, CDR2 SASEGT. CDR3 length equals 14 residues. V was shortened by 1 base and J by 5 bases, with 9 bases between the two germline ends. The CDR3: CASSEDGGYQPQHF. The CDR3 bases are TGTGCCAGCAGTGAAGATGGGGGCTATCAGCCCCAGCATTTT.

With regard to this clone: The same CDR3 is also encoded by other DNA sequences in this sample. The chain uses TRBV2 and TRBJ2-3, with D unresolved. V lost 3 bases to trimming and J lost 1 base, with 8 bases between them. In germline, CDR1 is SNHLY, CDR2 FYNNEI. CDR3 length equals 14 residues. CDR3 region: CASSDREGTDTQYF. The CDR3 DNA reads TGTGCCAGCAGTGACCGTGAGGGCACAGATACGCAGTATTTT.

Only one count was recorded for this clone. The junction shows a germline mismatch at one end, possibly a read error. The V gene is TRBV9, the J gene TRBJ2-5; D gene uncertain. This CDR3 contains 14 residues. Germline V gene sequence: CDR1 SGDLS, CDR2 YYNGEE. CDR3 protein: CASTVGGSQETQYF. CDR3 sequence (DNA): TGTGCCAGCACCGTAGGTGGCAGCCAAGAGACCCAGTACTTC.

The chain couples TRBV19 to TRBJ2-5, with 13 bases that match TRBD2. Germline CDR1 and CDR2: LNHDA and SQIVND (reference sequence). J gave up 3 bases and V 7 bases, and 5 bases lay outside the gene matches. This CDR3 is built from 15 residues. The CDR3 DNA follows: TGTGCCAGTACCACCGGACTAGCGGGAGAAGAGACCCAGTACTTC. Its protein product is CASTTGLAGEETQYF.

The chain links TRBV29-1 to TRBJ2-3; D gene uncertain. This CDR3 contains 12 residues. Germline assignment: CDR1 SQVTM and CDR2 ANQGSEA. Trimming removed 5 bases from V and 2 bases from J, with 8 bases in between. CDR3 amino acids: CSVLGITDTQYF. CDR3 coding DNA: TGCAGCGTTCTCGGTATCACAGATACGCAGTATTTT.

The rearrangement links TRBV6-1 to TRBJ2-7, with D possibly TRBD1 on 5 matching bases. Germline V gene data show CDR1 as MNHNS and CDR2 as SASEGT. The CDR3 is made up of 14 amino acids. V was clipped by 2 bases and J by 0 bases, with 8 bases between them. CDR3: CASSEQGSSYEQYF. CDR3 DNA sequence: TGTGCCAGCAGTGAACAGGGCAGCTCCTACGAGCAGTACTTC.

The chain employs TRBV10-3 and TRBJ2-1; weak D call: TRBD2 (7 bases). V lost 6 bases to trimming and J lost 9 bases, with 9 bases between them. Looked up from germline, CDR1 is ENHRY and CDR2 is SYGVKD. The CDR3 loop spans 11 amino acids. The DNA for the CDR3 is TGTGCCATCAGGGGAGGGGGTGAGCAGTTCTTC. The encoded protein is CAIRGGGEQFF.

As DNA, the CDR3 is TGTGCCAGCAGCTTGTGGACAGGTGACAATGAGCAGTTCTTC. It translates to CASSLWTGDNEQFF. The chain recombines TRBV11-3 with TRBJ2-1, with TRBD1 matching 7 bases. J gave up 5 bases and V 3 bases, and 4 bases lay outside the gene matches. In germline, CDR1 is SGHNT, CDR2 YENEEA. The CDR3 covers 14 residues.

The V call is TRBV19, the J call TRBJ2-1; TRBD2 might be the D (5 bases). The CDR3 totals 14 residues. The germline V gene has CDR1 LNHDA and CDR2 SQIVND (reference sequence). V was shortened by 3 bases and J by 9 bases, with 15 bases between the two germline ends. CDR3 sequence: CASSMGSPGIEQFF. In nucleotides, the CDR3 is TGTGCCAGTAGTATGGGGTCCCCCGGGATTGAGCAGTTCTTC.

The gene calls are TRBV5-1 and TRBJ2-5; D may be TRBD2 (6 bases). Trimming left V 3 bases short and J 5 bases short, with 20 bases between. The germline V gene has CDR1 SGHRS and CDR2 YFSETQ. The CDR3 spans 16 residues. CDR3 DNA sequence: TGCGCCAGCAGCTATTCTTTAACGGGAGCACGGGAGACCCAGTACTTC. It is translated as CASSYSLTGARETQYF.

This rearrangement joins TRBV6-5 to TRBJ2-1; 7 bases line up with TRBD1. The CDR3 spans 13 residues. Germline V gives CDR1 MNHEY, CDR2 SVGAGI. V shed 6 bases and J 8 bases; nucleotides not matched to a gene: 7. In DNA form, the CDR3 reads TGTGCCAGCAGAGCGACAGGGTGGGATGAGCAGTTCTTC. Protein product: CASRATGWDEQFF.

The CDR3 DNA reads as TGTGCCAGCAGTCGGCGGGCCCCCCTAGTCGCCGAAGCTTTCTTT. Amino acids: CASSRRAPLVAEAFF. This chain uses TRBV5-4 with TRBJ1-1; D uncertain. The CDR3 loop spans 15 amino acids. Germline assignment: CDR1 SGHNT and CDR2 YYREEE (reference sequence). Trimming took off 5 bases at V and 8 bases at J, with 22 bases between the two ends.

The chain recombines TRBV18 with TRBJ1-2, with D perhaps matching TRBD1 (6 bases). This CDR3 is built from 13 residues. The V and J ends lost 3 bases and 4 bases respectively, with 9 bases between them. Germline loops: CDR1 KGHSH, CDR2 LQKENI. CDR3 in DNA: TGTGCCAGCTCACCGGACAGCCTCTATGGCTACACCTTC. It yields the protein CASSPDSLYGYTF.

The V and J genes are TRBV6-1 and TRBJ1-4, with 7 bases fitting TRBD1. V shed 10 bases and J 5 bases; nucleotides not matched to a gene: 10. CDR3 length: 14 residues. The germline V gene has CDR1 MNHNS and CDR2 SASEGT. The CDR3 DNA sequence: TGTGCCATCCAGGCCGGGACAGAGAATGAAAAACTGTTTTTT. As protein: CAIQAGTENEKLFF.

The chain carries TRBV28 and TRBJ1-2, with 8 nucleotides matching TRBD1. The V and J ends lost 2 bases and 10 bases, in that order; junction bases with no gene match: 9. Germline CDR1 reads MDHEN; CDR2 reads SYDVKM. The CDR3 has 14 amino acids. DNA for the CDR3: TGTGCCAGCAGTTTAGATAGACAGGGGCGTAACTACACCTTC. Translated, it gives CASSLDRQGRNYTF.

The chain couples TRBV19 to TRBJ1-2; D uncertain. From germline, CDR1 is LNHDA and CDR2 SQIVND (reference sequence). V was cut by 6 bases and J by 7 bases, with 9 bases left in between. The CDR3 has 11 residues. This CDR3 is CASRVVAGYTF. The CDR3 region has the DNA TGTGCCAGTAGAGTGGTGGCTGGCTACACCTTC.

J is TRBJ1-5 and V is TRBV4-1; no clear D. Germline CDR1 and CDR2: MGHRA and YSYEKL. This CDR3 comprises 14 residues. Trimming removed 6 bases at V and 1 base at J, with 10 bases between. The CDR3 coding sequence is TGCGCCAGCAGTCCTTTTATCAGCAATCAGCCCCAGCATTTT. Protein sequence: CASSPFISNQPQHF.

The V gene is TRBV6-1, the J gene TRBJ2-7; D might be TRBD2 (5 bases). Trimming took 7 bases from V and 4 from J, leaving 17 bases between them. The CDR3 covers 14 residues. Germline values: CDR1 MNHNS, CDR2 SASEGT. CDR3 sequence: CASTPPEGRYEQYF. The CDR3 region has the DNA TGTGCCAGCACCCCCCCCGAGGGTAGGTACGAGCAGTACTTC.

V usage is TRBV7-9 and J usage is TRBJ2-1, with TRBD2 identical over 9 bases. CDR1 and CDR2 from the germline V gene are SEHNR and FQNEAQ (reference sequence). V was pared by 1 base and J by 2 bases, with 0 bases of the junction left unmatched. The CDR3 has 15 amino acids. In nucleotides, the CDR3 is TGTGCCAGCAGCTTAGGCGGGGGGGCCTACAATGAGCAGTTCTTC. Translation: CASSLGGGAYNEQFF.

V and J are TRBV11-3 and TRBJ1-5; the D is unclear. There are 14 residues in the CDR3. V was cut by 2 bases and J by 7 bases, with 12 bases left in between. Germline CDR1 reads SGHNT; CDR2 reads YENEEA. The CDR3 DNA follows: TGTGCCAGCAGCTTAAACGAGGGATACCAGCCCCAGCATTTT. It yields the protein CASSLNEGYQPQHF.

CDR3 bases: TGTGCCATCAGTGATAATTGGCAGGGGGAAGAGACCCAGTACTTC. This encodes CAISDNWQGEETQYF. This chain uses TRBV10-3 with TRBJ2-5; TRBD1 aligns across 7 bases. Germline trimming cut 3 bases from V and 3 bases from J; bases unmatched to any gene: 7. Germline values: CDR1 ENHRY, CDR2 SYGVKD. This CDR3 has 15 residues.

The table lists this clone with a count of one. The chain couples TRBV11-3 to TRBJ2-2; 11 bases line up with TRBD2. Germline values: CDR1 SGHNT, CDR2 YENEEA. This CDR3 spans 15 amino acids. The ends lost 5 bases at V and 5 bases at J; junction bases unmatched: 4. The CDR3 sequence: CASSAIAGGTGELFF. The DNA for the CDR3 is TGTGCCAGCAGCGCCATAGCGGGGGGGACCGGGGAGCTGTTTTTT.

The CDR3 nucleotides are TGTGCCAGCAGTTACTCGACAGGGATTCGCGATGAGCAGTTCTTC. It yields the protein CASSYSTGIRDEQFF. The V gene is TRBV6-5, the J gene TRBJ2-1, with 7 nucleotides matching TRBD1. The CDR3 has 15 residues. Germline-derived CDR1 and CDR2 are MNHEY and SVGAGI. J lost 8 bases, V lost 0 bases, and 7 bases had no gene match.

The CDR3 nucleotides are TGTGCCAGCTCACCAGAGAGGACCGGGGAGCTGTTTTTT. Translating gives CASSPERTGELFF. The gene calls are TRBV18 and TRBJ2-2, with unresolved D. Germline assignment: CDR1 KGHSH and CDR2 LQKENI. The CDR3 is 13 residues long. V was pared by 2 bases and J by 5 bases, with 6 bases between.

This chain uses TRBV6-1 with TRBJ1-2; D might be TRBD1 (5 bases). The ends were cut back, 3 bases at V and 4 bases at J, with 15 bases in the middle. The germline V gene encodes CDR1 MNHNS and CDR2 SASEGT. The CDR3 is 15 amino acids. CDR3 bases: TGTGCCAGCAGTGAGGCCCCATTCGGGGGCTATGGCTACACCTTC. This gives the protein CASSEAPFGGYGYTF.

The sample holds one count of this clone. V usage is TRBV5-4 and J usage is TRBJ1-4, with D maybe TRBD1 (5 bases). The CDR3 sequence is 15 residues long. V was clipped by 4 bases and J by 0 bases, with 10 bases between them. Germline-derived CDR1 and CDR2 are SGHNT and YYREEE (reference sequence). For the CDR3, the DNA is TGTGCCAGCAGCGGAGACAGAGCAACTAATGAAAAACTGTTTTTT. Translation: CASSGDRATNEKLFF.

CDR3 residues: CASSPGGSGGPKGFF. In DNA, the CDR3 is TGTGCCAGCTCGCCCGGGGGGAGCGGGGGGCCCAAAGGGTTCTTC. The rearrangement uses TRBV7-6 and TRBJ2-1; 9 nucleotides match TRBD2. CDR3 length: 15 residues. Losses at the gene ends were 8 bases for V and 15 bases for J; bases not matched to a gene: 20. From germline, CDR1 is SGHVS and CDR2 FNYEAQ.